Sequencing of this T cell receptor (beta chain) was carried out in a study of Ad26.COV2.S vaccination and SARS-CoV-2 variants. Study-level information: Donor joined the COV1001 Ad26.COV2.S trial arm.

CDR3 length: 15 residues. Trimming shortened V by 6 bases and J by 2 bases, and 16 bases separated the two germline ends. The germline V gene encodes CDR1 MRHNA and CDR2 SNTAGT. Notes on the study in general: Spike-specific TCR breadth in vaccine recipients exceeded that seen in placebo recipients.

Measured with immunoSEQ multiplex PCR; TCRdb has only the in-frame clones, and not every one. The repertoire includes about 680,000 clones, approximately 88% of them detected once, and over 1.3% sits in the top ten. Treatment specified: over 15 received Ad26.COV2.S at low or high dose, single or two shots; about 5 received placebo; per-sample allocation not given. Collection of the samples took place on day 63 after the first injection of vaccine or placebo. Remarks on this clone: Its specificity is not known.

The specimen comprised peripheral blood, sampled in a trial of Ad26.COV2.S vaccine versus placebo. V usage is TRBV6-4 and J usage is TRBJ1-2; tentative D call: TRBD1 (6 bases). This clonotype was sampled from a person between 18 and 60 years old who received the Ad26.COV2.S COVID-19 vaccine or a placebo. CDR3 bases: TGTGCCAGCAGGGCCGGGGGGCTCGGAAACTATGGCTACACCTTC. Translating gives CASRAGGLGNYGYTF.